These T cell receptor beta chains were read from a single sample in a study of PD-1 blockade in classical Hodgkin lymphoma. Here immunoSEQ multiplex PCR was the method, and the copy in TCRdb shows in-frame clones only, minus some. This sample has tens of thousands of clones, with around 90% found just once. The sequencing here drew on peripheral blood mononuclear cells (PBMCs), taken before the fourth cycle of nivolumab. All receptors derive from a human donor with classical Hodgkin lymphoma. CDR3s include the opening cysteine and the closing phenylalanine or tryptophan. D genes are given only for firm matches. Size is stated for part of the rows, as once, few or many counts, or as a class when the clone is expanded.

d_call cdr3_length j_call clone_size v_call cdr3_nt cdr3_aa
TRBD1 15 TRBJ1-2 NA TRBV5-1 TGCGCCAGCAGCTTGGCCCTGCCAGGGGGAAGAGGATACACCTTC CASSLALPGGRGYTF
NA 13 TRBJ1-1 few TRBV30 TGTGCCTGGAGTATGGGAGGCTCCACTGAAGCTTTCTTT CAWSMGGSTEAFF
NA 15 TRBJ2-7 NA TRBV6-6 TGTGCCAGCAGCAACCCCCCGGCAGGGAGGTACGAGCAGTACTTC CASSNPPAGRYEQYF
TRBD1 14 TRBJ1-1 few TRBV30 TGTGCCTGGAGTGTAGGGACAGTGAACACTGAAGCTTTCTTT CAWSVGTVNTEAFF
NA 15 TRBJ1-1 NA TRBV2 TGTGCCAGCAGTGAAGGGGGAGGGAGAAGGACTGAAGCTTTCTTT CASSEGGGRRTEAFF
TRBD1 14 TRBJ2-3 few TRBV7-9 TGTGCCAGCAGTCGACAGGGTTCCACAGATACGCAGTATTTT CASSRQGSTDTQYF
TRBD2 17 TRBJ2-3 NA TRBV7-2 TGTGCCAGCAGCTCCTGGACTAGCGGGGGGGGCACAGATACGCAGTATTTT CASSSWTSGGGTDTQYF
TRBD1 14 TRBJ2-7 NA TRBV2 TGTGCCAGCAGTCCGGGACAGGGGAACCACGAGCAGTACTTC CASSPGQGNHEQYF
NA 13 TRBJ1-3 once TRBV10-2 TGCGCCAGCAGTGGGACAGAACCAAACACCATATATTTT CASSGTEPNTIYF
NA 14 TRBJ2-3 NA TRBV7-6 TGTGCCAGCAGCTTAATAAGTAGCACAGATACGCAGTATTTT CASSLISSTDTQYF
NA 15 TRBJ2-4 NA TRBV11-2 TGTGCCAGCAGCTTAGGTACAGGGTCCAAAAACATTCAGTACTTC CASSLGTGSKNIQYF
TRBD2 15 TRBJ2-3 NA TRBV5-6 TGTGCCAGCAGCAGAGCGGGGGGGCCCACAGATACGCAGTATTTT CASSRAGGPTDTQYF
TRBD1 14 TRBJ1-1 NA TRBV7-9 TGTGCCAGCAGCCCCTCAGGGGGCTACGCTGAAGCTTTCTTT CASSPSGGYAEAFF
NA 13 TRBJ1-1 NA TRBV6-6 TGTGCCAGCAAGGGCTATATGGTCACTGAAGCTTTCTTT CASKGYMVTEAFF
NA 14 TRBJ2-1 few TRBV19 TGTGCCAGTAGCCCACAGCCAGCCTACAATGAGCAGTTCTTC CASSPQPAYNEQFF
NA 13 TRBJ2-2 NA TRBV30 TGTGCCTGGAGGGTTCCGGGAACCGGGGAGCTGTTTTTT CAWRVPGTGELFF
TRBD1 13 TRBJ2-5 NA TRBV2 TGTGCCAGCAGTGCGGACAGGGAAGAGACCCAGTACTTC CASSADREETQYF
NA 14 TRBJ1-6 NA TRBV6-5 TGTGCCAGCACCGAACGAGCCCCTAATTCACCCCTCCACTTT CASTERAPNSPLHF
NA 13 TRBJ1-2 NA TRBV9 TGTGCCAGCAGCGGTGGACCTAACTATGGCTACACCTTC CASSGGPNYGYTF
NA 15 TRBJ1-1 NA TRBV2 TGTGCCAGCAGTGATGGGCCTTGGATGAACACTGAAGCTTTTTTT CASSDGPWMNTEAFF
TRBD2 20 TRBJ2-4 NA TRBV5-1 TGCGCCAGCAGCTTGGCCGGGGCCAGCGGGGGTTCCATAGCCAAAAACATTCAGTACTTC CASSLAGASGGSIAKNIQYF
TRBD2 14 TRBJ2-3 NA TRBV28 TGTGCCAGCAAGGGCGGGGGGGTAGGAGATACGCAGTATTTT CASKGGGVGDTQYF